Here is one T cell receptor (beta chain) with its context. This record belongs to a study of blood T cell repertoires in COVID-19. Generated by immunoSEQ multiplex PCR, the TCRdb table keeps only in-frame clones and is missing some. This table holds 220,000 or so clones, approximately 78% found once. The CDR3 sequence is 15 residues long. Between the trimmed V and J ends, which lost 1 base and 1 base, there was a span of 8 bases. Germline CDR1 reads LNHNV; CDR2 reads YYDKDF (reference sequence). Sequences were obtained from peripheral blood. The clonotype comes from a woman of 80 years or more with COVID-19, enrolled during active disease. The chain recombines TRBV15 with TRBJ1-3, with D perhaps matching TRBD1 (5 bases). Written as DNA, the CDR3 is TGTGCCACCAGCAGAGTCCAGGGATCTGGAAACACCATATATTTT. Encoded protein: CATSRVQGSGNTIYF.